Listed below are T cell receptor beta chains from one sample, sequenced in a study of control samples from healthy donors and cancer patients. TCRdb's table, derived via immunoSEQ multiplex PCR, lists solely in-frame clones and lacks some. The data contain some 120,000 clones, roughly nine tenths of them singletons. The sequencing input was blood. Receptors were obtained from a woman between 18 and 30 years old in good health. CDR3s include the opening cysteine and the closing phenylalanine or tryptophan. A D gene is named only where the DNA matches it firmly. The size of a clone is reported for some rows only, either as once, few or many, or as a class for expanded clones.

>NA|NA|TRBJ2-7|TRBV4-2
CASSQVGGGEQYF
TGTGCCAGCAGCCAAGTTGGCGGCGGCGAGCAGTACTTC
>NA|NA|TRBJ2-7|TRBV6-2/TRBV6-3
CASSYVDRSFYEQYF
TGTGCCAGCAGTTACGTCGACAGGAGCTTCTACGAGCAGTACTTC
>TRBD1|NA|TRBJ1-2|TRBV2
CASSEDRANGYTF
TGTGCCAGCAGTGAGGACAGGGCCAATGGCTACACCTTC
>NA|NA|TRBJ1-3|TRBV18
CASSPTGVQFSGNTIYF
TGTGCCAGCTCACCCACGGGCGTACAGTTCTCTGGAAACACCATATATTTT
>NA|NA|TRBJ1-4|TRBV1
CTSSQDTRGRNEKLFF
TGCACCAGCAGCCAAGATACTAGGGGCCGTAATGAAAAACTGTTTTTT
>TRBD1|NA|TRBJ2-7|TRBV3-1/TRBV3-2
CASGQGGVYEQYF
TGTGCCAGCGGACAGGGTGGGGTCTACGAGCAGTACTTC
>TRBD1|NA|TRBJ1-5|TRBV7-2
CASSLVGTANQPQHF
TGTGCCAGCAGCTTAGTTGGGACAGCCAATCAGCCCCAGCATTTT
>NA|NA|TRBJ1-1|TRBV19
CASSPWDRPTEAFF
TGTGCCAGTAGTCCCTGGGACCGGCCCACTGAAGCTTTCTTT
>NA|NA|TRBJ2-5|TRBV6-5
CASSPVTGRGTQYF
TGTGCCAGCAGCCCAGTGACCGGCCGGGGGACCCAGTACTTC
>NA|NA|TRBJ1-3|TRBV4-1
CASSPGLRTDRSGNTIYF
TGCGCCAGCAGCCCTGGACTCAGGACGGACCGGTCGGGAAACACCATATATTTT
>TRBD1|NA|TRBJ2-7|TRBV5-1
CASSLALRTGDYEQYF
TGCGCCAGCAGCTTGGCGCTCCGGACAGGGGACTACGAGCAGTACTTC
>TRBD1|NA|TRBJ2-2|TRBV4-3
CASSHADRDAGELFF
TGCGCCAGCAGCCATGCTGACAGGGATGCCGGGGAGCTGTTTTTT
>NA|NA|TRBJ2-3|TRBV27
CASTPRVLGIDTQYF
TGTGCCAGCACTCCGCGGGTCCTCGGTATAGATACGCAGTATTTT
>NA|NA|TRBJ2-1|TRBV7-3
CASSLQGGHRDEQFF
TGTGCCAGCAGTCTACAGGGAGGGCACAGGGATGAGCAGTTCTTC
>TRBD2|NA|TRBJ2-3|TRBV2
CASSDVSPTSGTDTQYF
TGTGCCAGCAGTGATGTCAGCCCTACTAGCGGCACAGATACGCAGTATTTT
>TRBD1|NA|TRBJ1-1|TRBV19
CASSIDRAKTRGPSTYMNTEAFF
TGTGCCAGTAGTATAGATCGGGCAAAAACCAGGGGGCCTTCCACCTATATGAACACTGAAGCTTTCTTT
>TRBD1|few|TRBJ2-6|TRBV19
CASSGNRGTSGANVLTF
TGTGCCAGTAGTGGGAACAGGGGAACCTCTGGGGCCAACGTCCTGACTTTC
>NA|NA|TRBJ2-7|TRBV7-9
CASSLGRLLTQGPNYEQYF
TGTGCCAGCAGCTTAGGTCGCCTACTCACGCAGGGGCCAAACTACGAGCAGTACTTC
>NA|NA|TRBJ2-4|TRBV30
CAWSSPGVGNNIQYF
TGTGCCTGGAGTTCTCCCGGGGTCGGGAACAACATTCAGTACTTC
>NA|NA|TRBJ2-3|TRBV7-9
CASSLGSLDTQYF
TGTGCCAGCAGCTTAGGGAGTTTAGATACGCAGTATTTT
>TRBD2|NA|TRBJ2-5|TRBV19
CASSFGGLAGGQETQYF
TGTGCCAGTAGTTTCGGCGGACTAGCGGGGGGTCAAGAGACCCAGTACTTC
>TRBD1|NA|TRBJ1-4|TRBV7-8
CASSLGDRRNNEKLFF
TGTGCCAGCAGCTTAGGGGACAGAAGAAACAATGAAAAACTGTTTTTT
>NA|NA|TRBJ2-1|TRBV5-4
CASSLGRQPEQFF
TGTGCCAGCAGCTTGGGGCGACAGCCTGAGCAGTTCTTC
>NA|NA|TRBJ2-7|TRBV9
CASSPSVATYEQYF
TGTGCCAGCAGCCCCTCCGTGGCGACCTACGAGCAGTACTTC
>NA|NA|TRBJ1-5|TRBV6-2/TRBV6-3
CASSYHGGIPQHF
TGTGCCAGCAGTTACCATGGCGGCATCCCCCAGCATTTT
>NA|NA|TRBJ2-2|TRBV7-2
CASSSGQITGELFF
TGTGCCAGCAGCTCCGGGCAAATCACCGGGGAGCTGTTTTTT
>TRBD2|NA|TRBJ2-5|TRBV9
CASSVEGSGGPETQYF
TGTGCCAGCAGCGTAGAAGGTAGCGGGGGGCCAGAGACCCAGTACTTC
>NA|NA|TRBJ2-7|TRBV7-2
CASSPGLINYEQYF
TGTGCCAGCAGCCCGGGACTTATAAACTACGAGCAGTACTTC
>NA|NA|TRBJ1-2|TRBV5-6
CASSPGTDSNYGYTF
TGTGCCAGCAGCCCGGGAACGGACAGTAACTATGGCTACACCTTC
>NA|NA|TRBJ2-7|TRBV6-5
CASSLLLNREQYF
TGTGCCAGCAGCCTACTACTGAATAGGGAGCAGTACTTC
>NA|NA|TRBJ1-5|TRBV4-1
CASSQDPARRGQPQHF
TGCGCCAGCAGCCAAGATCCGGCTCGGAGAGGTCAGCCCCAGCATTTT
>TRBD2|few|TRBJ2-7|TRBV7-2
CASSSAELAEYYEQYF
TGTGCCAGCAGCTCAGCGGAGCTAGCGGAATACTACGAGCAGTACTTC
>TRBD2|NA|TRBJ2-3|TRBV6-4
CATANASGGVNTQYF
TGTGCCACAGCTAACGCTAGCGGGGGTGTTAATACGCAGTATTTT
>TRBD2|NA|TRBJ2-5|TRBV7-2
CASSEISGGETQYF
TGTGCCAGCAGCGAAATTAGCGGGGGGGAGACCCAGTACTTC
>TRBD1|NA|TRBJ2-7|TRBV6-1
CASSVRRDSTAGEQYF
TGTGCCAGCAGTGTGAGAAGGGACAGCACCGCCGGCGAGCAGTACTTC
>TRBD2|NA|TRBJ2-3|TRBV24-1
CATSDSGLAGNPSTDTQYF
TGTGCCACCAGTGATTCGGGACTAGCGGGGAATCCTAGCACAGATACGCAGTATTTT
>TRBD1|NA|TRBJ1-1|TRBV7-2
CASSLQGGNTEAFF
TGTGCCAGCAGCTTACAGGGGGGCAACACTGAAGCTTTCTTT